A single sample gave rise to the 5 T cell receptor beta chains below, sequenced in a study of T-cell memory formation after mild COVID-19. Using its own MiXCR run on the 5' RACE reads, TCRdb lists one record per CDR3 protein. The sample holds about 360,000 distinct CDR3 sequences, approximately 15% seen once. The sample consisted of PBMCs or a T cell subset sorted from them (not recorded which). These TCRs come from a man aged 18-30 years who had mild COVID-19 (a few samples of this study predate the infection). Cell type and time point are not known.

V and J are TRBV13 and TRBJ2-3; weak D call: TRBD1 (6 bases). Germline V gene lookup returns CDR1 PRHDT and CDR2 FYEKMQ (reference sequence). V was shortened by 1 base and J by 3 bases, with 14 bases between the two germline ends. This CDR3 is built from 16 residues. The CDR3 region has the DNA TGTGCCAGCAGCTTAGTACCGCAGGGGAATACAGATACGCAGTATTTT. This translates into CASSLVPQGNTDTQYF.

This chain uses TRBV6-5 with TRBJ1-2; perhaps TRBD1 as D (5 bases). Per germline, CDR1 MNHEY and CDR2 SVGAGI. Trimming removed 3 bases at V and 4 bases at J, with 15 bases between. This CDR3 has 15 residues. In DNA, the CDR3 is TGTGCCAGCAGTTATCAGGGAGCCCCGCTCTATGGCTACACCTTC. Protein: CASSYQGAPLYGYTF.

This clonotype showed up many times. V usage is TRBV20-1 and J usage is TRBJ2-1, with D possibly matching TRBD1 (5 bases). CDR3 length: 15 amino acids. Germline V CDR1 and CDR2: DFQATT, SNEGSKA (reference sequence). V was shortened by 3 bases and J by 1 base, with 13 bases between the two germline ends. DNA of the CDR3: TGCAGTGCTAGGCCCAGGGAAATTTCCTACAATGAGCAGTTCTTC. Its translation is CSARPREISYNEQFF.

V gene TRBV29-1 combines with J gene TRBJ1-2; maybe TRBD1 (6 bases). The CDR3 loop spans 12 amino acids. Germline CDR1 is SQVTM and CDR2 is ANQGSEA. Trimming took off 5 bases at V and 2 bases at J, with 9 bases between the two ends. The DNA of the CDR3 is TGCAGCGTTTTCCAGGGGAACTATGGCTACACCTTC. Translation gives CSVFQGNYGYTF.

This clonotype was seen more than once but under ten times. The rearrangement uses TRBV25-1 and TRBJ2-6; D is perhaps TRBD1 or TRBD2 (5 bases each). Germline CDR1 is MGHDK and CDR2 is SYGVNS. Trimming left V 8 bases short and J 3 bases short, with 11 bases between. The CDR3 is made up of 14 amino acids. CDR3 in amino acids: CASGGAHGANVLTF. DNA for the CDR3: TGTGCCAGCGGGGGTGCACATGGGGCCAACGTCCTGACTTTC. The full variable domain, with the rest looked up from reference TRBV25-1 and TRBJ2-6, is EADIYQTPRYLVIGTGKKITLECSQTMGHDKMYWYQQDPGMELHLIHYSYGVNSTEKGDLSSESTVSRIRTEHFPLTLESARPSHTSQYLCASGGAHGANVLTFGAGSRLTVL.